Here is one T cell receptor beta chain with its context. TCRbeta library construction was performed incorporating unique molecular identifiers. MiXCR was run by TCRdb on the PCR reads, yielding one entry per CDR3 protein. The sample includes tens of thousands of distinct CDR3 sequences, about 6.7% of them seen just once. The data belong to a study of T-cell reconstitution after alpha-beta-depleted transplantation in children. V gave up 5 bases and J gave up 7 bases, with 11 bases separating them. The CDR3 length is 12 residues. Germline CDR1 reads DFQATT; CDR2 reads SNEGSKA (reference sequence). This clonotype was sampled from a human donor who donated a stem cell graft to a child with acute lymphoblastic leukemia. This chain links TRBV20-1 with TRBJ2-2; D is unclear. This specimen consisted of PBMCs from the stem cell graft donor, obtained from the stem cell graft. The DNA of the CDR3 is TGCAGTGCTCCAAAACCAATCGGGGAGCTGTTTTTT. Its translation: CSAPKPIGELFF.